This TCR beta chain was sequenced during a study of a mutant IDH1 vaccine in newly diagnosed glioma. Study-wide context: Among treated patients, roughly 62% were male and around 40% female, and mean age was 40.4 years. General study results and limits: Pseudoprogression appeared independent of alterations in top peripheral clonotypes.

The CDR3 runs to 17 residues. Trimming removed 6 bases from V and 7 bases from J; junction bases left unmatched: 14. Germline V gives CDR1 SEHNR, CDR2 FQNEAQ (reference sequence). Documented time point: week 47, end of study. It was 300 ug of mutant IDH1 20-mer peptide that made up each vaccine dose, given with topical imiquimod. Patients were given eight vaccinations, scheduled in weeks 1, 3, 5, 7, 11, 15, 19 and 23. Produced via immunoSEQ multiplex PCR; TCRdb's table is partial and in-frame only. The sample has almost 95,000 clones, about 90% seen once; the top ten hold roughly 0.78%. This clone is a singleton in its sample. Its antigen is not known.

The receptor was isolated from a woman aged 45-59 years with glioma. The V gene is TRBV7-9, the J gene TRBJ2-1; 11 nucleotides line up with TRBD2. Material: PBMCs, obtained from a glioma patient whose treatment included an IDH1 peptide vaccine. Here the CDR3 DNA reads TGTGCCAGCAGTCTGGGGGGGCCTAGCGGGAGGAGGAATGAGCAGTTCTTC. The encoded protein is CASSLGGPSGRRNEQFF.